The 29 T cell receptor beta chains below were found in one sample sequenced in a study of blood T cell repertoires in COVID-19. Using immunoSEQ multiplex PCR, the repertoire was profiled, and TCRdb retains in-frame clones only, with some absent. The data contain about 31,000 clones, approximately 88% of them singletons. Sequencing used peripheral blood. The source of these receptors is a woman aged 35 to 49 with active or convalescent COVID-19.

This chain joins TRBV15 and TRBJ2-1; 9 nucleotides line up with TRBD1. Germline assignment: CDR1 LNHNV and CDR2 YYDKDF (reference sequence). The trim removed 3 bases at V and 16 bases at J, leaving 16 bases unmatched. The CDR3 sequence is 15 residues long. The CDR3 loop reads CATSRGSRDREILFF. DNA of the CDR3: TGTGCCACCAGCAGGGGTTCCCGGGACAGGGAGATTTTATTCTTC. The entire variable domain, with the rest obtained from reference TRBV15 and TRBJ2-1, is as follows: DAMVIQNPRYQVTQFGKPVTLSCSQTLNHNVMYWYQQKSSQAPKLLFHYYDKDFNNEADTPDNFQSRRPNTSFCFLDIRSPGLGDTAMYLCATSRGSRDREILFFGPGTRLTVL.

The V and J genes are TRBV5-1 and TRBJ2-7; tentatively, D is TRBD2 (6 bases). CDR3 length equals 16 residues. Trimming cost V 4 bases and J 3 bases, with 20 bases left between them. In germline, CDR1 is SGHRS, CDR2 YFSETQ. CDR3: CASSPTGLGRIYEQYF. The CDR3 DNA is TGCGCCAGCAGCCCGACCGGATTGGGGAGGATCTACGAGCAGTACTTC.

V and J are TRBV7-2 and TRBJ1-1; TRBD1 matches 7 bases. With 3 bases clipped from V and 3 bases from J, the junction kept 16 bases outside the gene matches. The V gene's germline CDR1 is SGHTA and CDR2 FQGNSA. The CDR3 is 18 amino acids. Here the CDR3 DNA reads TGTGCCAGCAGCTTGGGCTCCGACAGGGTCCTGTTGGACACTGAAGCTTTCTTT. Translating gives CASSLGSDRVLLDTEAFF.

The chain couples TRBV9 to TRBJ1-1, with D possibly matching TRBD1 (5 bases). CDR1 is SGDLS and CDR2 is YYNGEE in the germline V gene. This CDR3 has 16 amino acids. The V end was cut by 0 bases, the J end by 2 bases, with 14 bases between. CDR3 sequence reads: CASSVGQGRSNTEAFF. The CDR3, as DNA: TGTGCCAGCAGCGTAGGGCAGGGAAGATCCAACACTGAAGCTTTCTTT.

This chain joins TRBV12-3 or TRBV12-4 and TRBJ2-5, with D tentatively TRBD1 (5 bases). This CDR3 comprises 11 residues. V lost 4 bases, J lost 5 bases, and 5 bases lay in between. This chain's CDR3 is CASSYRETQYF. The CDR3 nucleotides are TGTGCCAGCAGTTACAGGGAGACCCAGTACTTC.

In its sample, this clone was seen a few times. The gene calls are TRBV6-5 and TRBJ1-2, with 7 nucleotides matching TRBD1. Germline V gene data show CDR1 as MNHEY and CDR2 as SVGAGI. The V segment lost 5 bases and the J segment 4 bases; nucleotides outside the gene matches: 10. This CDR3 has 15 amino acids. The chain's CDR3 is CASSPPTGLSYGYTF. CDR3 sequence (DNA): TGTGCCAGCAGTCCTCCGACAGGGTTGAGCTATGGCTACACCTTC.

The chain employs TRBV18 and TRBJ1-4, with a possible D match to TRBD1 (5 bases). The germline V and J ends were trimmed by 3 bases and 5 bases, with 13 bases remaining between them. The CDR3 contains 15 residues. CDR1 is KGHSH, CDR2 LQKENI, per germline. As DNA, the CDR3 is TGTGCCAGCTCACCGCGGGGGACGGGCAATGAAAAACTGTTTTTT. Its translation: CASSPRGTGNEKLFF.

The V call is TRBV30, the J call TRBJ2-7, with 7 nucleotides matching TRBD1. Trimming at V came to 0 bases and at J to 5 bases, leaving 10 bases not matched to a gene. The CDR3 is 15 residues long. Germline CDR1 is GTSNPN and CDR2 is SVGIG (reference sequence). The CDR3 DNA reads as TGTGCCTGGAGTGTAGAACAGGGGCAAGTAGACGAGCAGTACTTC. Translating it yields CAWSVEQGQVDEQYF.

The rearrangement uses TRBV5-1 and TRBJ1-1; D perhaps matches TRBD1 (6 bases). V was pared by 4 bases and J by 7 bases, with 20 bases between. Germline values: CDR1 SGHRS, CDR2 YFSETQ. There are 15 residues in the CDR3. The CDR3 sequence: CASSTGPTGAFEAFF. The CDR3 bases are TGCGCCAGCAGCACCGGTCCGACAGGCGCGTTTGAAGCTTTCTTT. The variable domain in full, with the rest retrieved from reference TRBV5-1 and TRBJ1-1, is KAGVTQTPRYLIKTRGQQVTLSCSPISGHRSVSWYQQTPGQGLQFLFEYFSETQRNKGNFPGRFSGRQFSNSRSEMNVSTLELGDSALYLCASSTGPTGAFEAFFGQGTRLTVV.

V is TRBV5-6 and J is TRBJ2-3, with D hard to call. V lost 5 bases to trimming and J lost 2 bases, with 6 bases between them. CDR3 length: 12 amino acids. CDR1 is SGHDT and CDR2 is YYEEEE in the germline V gene. The CDR3, as DNA: TGTGCCAGCAGTGCAGACACAGATACGCAGTATTTT. The encoded protein is CASSADTDTQYF.

The chain carries TRBV5-1 and TRBJ2-7, with D perhaps TRBD1 (6 bases). V was clipped by 2 bases and J by 3 bases, with 18 bases between them. CDR3 length equals 16 residues. Germline CDR1 SGHRS, CDR2 YFSETQ. CDR3 amino acids: CASSLGADRPLYEQYF. The DNA for the CDR3 is TGCGCCAGCAGCTTAGGAGCTGACAGGCCCCTCTACGAGCAGTACTTC.

This chain uses TRBV28 with TRBJ1-1; D is unresolved. Trimming left V 5 bases short and J 1 base short, with 17 bases between. There are 16 residues in the CDR3. Germline V gene data show CDR1 as MDHEN and CDR2 as SYDVKM. CDR3 protein: CASSPAGRIGNTEAFF. CDR3 sequence (DNA): TGTGCCAGCAGTCCAGCCGGGAGGATAGGGAACACTGAAGCTTTCTTT.

This rearrangement joins TRBV2 to TRBJ1-1; 8 bases are a match to TRBD1. V trimming: 8 bases; J trimming: 4 bases; junction bases outside the gene matches: 6. Germline V lookup: CDR1 SNHLY, CDR2 FYNNEI. CDR3 size: 13 residues. The CDR3 bases are TGTGCCAGCCGGCCCGACAGGGGCACTGAAGCTTTCTTT. Translation gives CASRPDRGTEAFF. The full variable domain, completed using reference TRBV2 and TRBJ1-1, is EPEVTQTPSHQVTQMGQEVILRCVPISNHLYFYWYRQILGQKVEFLVSFYNNEISEKSEIFDDQFSVERPDGSNFTLKIRSTKLEDSAMYFCASRPDRGTEAFFGQGTRLTVV.

The chain combines TRBV7-3 with TRBJ2-2, with D unresolved. CDR3 size: 16 residues. V shed 0 bases and J shed 2 bases, with 10 bases lying between them. Germline-derived CDR1 and CDR2 are SGHTA and FQGTGA. This CDR3 is CASSLTVGRNTGELFF. The CDR3 coding sequence is TGTGCCAGCAGCTTAACTGTGGGCAGAAACACCGGGGAGCTGTTTTTT. Using reference TRBV7-3 and TRBJ2-2 for the parts outside the CDR3, the full variable domain is GAGVSQTPSNKVTEKGKYVELRCDPISGHTALYWYRQSLGQGPEFLIYFQGTGAADDSGLPNDRFFAVRPEGSVSTLKIQRTERGDSAVYLCASSLTVGRNTGELFFGEGSRLTVL.

The chain combines TRBV2 with TRBJ2-1; D is possibly TRBD1 (6 bases). The V gene's germline CDR1 is SNHLY and CDR2 FYNNEI. The CDR3 has 13 residues. The V end was cut by 6 bases, the J end by 6 bases, with 12 bases between. The CDR3 coding sequence is TGTGCCAGCAGCCAAAGACAGGCCAATGAGCAGTTCTTC. Encoded protein: CASSQRQANEQFF.

CDR3 bases: TGCGCCAGCACTCCCCAAATCAGGGGGTTAAATGGCTACACCTTC. Translating it yields CASTPQIRGLNGYTF. The gene calls are TRBV5-1 and TRBJ1-2, with 7 bases matching TRBD1. J gave up 6 bases and V 6 bases, and 14 bases lay outside the gene matches. This CDR3 is 15 amino acids long. The germline CDR1 and CDR2 sequences are SGHRS and YFSETQ.

The chain links TRBV6-2 or TRBV6-3 to TRBJ2-3, with D perhaps TRBD1 (5 bases). CDR1 and CDR2 (germline): MNHEY, SVGEGT. Deletions cut 0 bases from V and 2 bases from J, with 15 bases between. The CDR3 spans 17 residues. The CDR3 DNA sequence: TGTGCCAGCAGTTACTCGGGGCACCGGACCTCCACAGATACGCAGTATTTT. Its translation: CASSYSGHRTSTDTQYF.

The chain combines TRBV28 with TRBJ2-5; 10 bases map to TRBD1. Germline loops: CDR1 MDHEN, CDR2 SYDVKM. CDR3 length: 15 amino acids. V shed 7 bases and J 1 base; nucleotides not matched to a gene: 6. CDR3 residues: CASTPGTGVQETQYF. CDR3 coding DNA: TGTGCCAGCACCCCGGGGACAGGGGTCCAAGAGACCCAGTACTTC.

The chain couples TRBV5-5 to TRBJ2-7; the match to TRBD1 covers 11 bases. The junction had 3 bases not matched to a gene; V was cut back by 4 bases and J by 3 bases. The germline V gene encodes CDR1 SGHKS and CDR2 YYEKEE (reference sequence). This CDR3 spans 14 amino acids. The DNA for the CDR3 is TGTGCCAGCAGCCCCGGGACAGGGGGCTACGAGCAGTACTTC. Its translation is CASSPGTGGYEQYF.

V gene TRBV4-1 combines with J gene TRBJ1-6, with 8 bases fitting TRBD1. V was pared by 0 bases and J by 7 bases, with 14 bases of the junction left unmatched. Germline V gene data show CDR1 as MGHRA and CDR2 as YSYEKL. CDR3 length: 19 amino acids. This CDR3 reads CASSQDLGYEQGVNSPLHF. CDR3 nucleotides: TGCGCCAGCAGCCAAGATTTGGGGTATGAACAGGGGGTAAATTCACCCCTCCACTTT.

This clone was counted a few times. The chain recombines TRBV18 with TRBJ2-7; D ambiguous. CDR3 length: 13 residues. Germline CDR1 and CDR2: KGHSH and LQKENI. Trimming stripped 4 bases from V and 4 bases from J, with 11 bases between. In nucleotides, the CDR3 is TGTGCCAGCTCACGACCCCCCTCTTACGAGCAGTACTTC. Translating gives CASSRPPSYEQYF.

V is TRBV7-8 and J is TRBJ2-1; D is perhaps TRBD1 (6 bases). This CDR3 is 16 amino acids long. From germline, CDR1 is SGHVS and CDR2 FQNEAQ. The germline V and J ends were trimmed by 5 bases and 6 bases, with 20 bases remaining between them. The CDR3 bases are TGTGCCAGCAGCAGAACGACAGGAATCTATCGCAATGAGCAGTTCTTC. Its translation is CASSRTTGIYRNEQFF.

The chain uses TRBV14 and TRBJ2-2; D ambiguous. The CDR3 consists of 15 residues. Between the trimmed V and J ends, which lost 0 bases and 5 bases, there was a span of 10 bases. Germline loops: CDR1 SGHDN, CDR2 FVKESK. The CDR3 loop is CASSQELLGTGELFF. In nucleotides, the CDR3 is TGTGCCAGCAGCCAAGAACTCCTAGGAACCGGGGAGCTGTTTTTT.

The chain is built from TRBV19 and TRBJ2-5, with TRBD1 identical over 7 bases. V was clipped by 6 bases and J by 6 bases; unmatched bases: 7. The CDR3 runs 13 residues. CDR1 and CDR2 (germline): LNHDA, SQIVND (reference sequence). The CDR3: CASSDIQGKTQYF. The CDR3 DNA reads TGTGCCAGTAGCGATATACAGGGGAAGACCCAGTACTTC.

V gene TRBV19 combines with J gene TRBJ2-7; 11 bases map to TRBD2. The CDR3 totals 15 residues. Germline lookup yields CDR1 LNHDA and CDR2 SQIVND (reference sequence). The J segment lost 4 bases and the V segment lost 3 bases, leaving 5 bases of the junction unmatched. The CDR3 nucleotides read TGTGCCAGTAGTATCCTACTAGCGGGAGCTTACGAGCAGTACTTC. As protein: CASSILLAGAYEQYF.

The rearrangement joins TRBV30 to TRBJ2-3; 9 bases are a match to TRBD2. Germline values: CDR1 GTSNPN, CDR2 SVGIG (reference sequence). The CDR3 covers 15 residues. V lost 2 bases and J lost 4; bases outside the gene matches: 7. CDR3 nucleotide sequence: TGTGCCTGGAGTCCCGCGGGGGGGCCATCAGATACGCAGTATTTT. It specifies CAWSPAGGPSDTQYF.

As DNA, the CDR3 is TGTGCCACCAGTGTTCGGACAGGTCCCACCTACGAGCAGTACTTC. This translates into CATSVRTGPTYEQYF. The gene calls are TRBV24-1 and TRBJ2-7; 7 bases fit TRBD1. V was pared by 5 bases and J by 2 bases, with 8 bases of the junction left unmatched. The CDR3 has 15 residues. Germline CDR1 and CDR2: KGHDR and SFDVKD.

The chain combines TRBV4-3 with TRBJ1-4, with TRBD1 identical over 11 bases. Trimming cost V 0 bases and J 11 bases; bases outside gene matches: 8. Germline lookup yields CDR1 LGHNA and CDR2 YSLEER. CDR3 length equals 16 residues. The CDR3 loop reads CASSQDFRTGGRKLFF. The CDR3 DNA is TGCGCCAGCAGCCAAGATTTCAGGACAGGGGGCCGGAAACTGTTTTTT.

The chain carries TRBV12-5 and TRBJ2-1; D remains ambiguous. CDR1 LGHNT and CDR2 FRNRAP come from the germline V gene. Trimming stripped 7 bases from V and 9 bases from J, with 10 bases between. This CDR3 comprises 11 residues. The CDR3 bases are TGTGCTAGTGCCGTCGTGAGTGAGCAGTTCTTC. Translation gives CASAVVSEQFF.